This record looks at one TCR beta chain sequence and its context. V lost 0 bases and J 1 base, leaving 10 bases between the germline ends. The CDR3 has 15 residues. Germline V CDR1 and CDR2: LGHNA, YNFKEQ. This specimen comes from a study of T cell changes during pregnancy in multiple sclerosis. Measured with immunoSEQ multiplex PCR; TCRdb has only the in-frame clones, and not every one. The table shows roughly 48,000 clones, with 88% occurring only once. This TCR was recovered from a female donor with multiple sclerosis, enrolled in a pregnancy study. The material sequenced was CD4+ T cells from peripheral blood mononuclear cells, taken in the second trimester of pregnancy. This chain links TRBV4-2 with TRBJ2-7, with TRBD2 as a possible D gene (5 bases). The CDR3 is CASSQDRWESYEQYF. CDR3 bases: TGTGCCAGCAGCCAAGATAGGTGGGAGTCCTACGAGCAGTACTTC.